This T cell receptor (beta chain) came from a study of T-cell memory formation after mild COVID-19. With constant-segment primers, 5'RACE yielded cDNA libraries of TCR alpha and TCR beta that carried sample barcodes and UMIs. TCRdb used MiXCR to reprocess the 5' RACE reads, holding one entry per CDR3 protein. The data hold roughly 400,000 distinct CDR3 sequences, with 16% observed a single time. The CDR3 consists of 16 residues. From germline, CDR1 is SGHAT and CDR2 FQNNGV. V was clipped by 1 base and J by 3 bases, with 15 bases between them. As to this clonotype: Its antigen is still unknown.

Study outcomes and limitations: CD4+ bias marked clones expanding day 15 to 37, unlike balanced contracting clones.

The genes are TRBV11-2 and TRBJ2-5, with D maybe TRBD2 (5 bases). Sequenced sample: PBMCs or a T cell subset sorted from them (not recorded which). The receptor comes from a young man who had mild COVID-19 (a few samples of this study predate the infection). Cell type and time point are not known. The CDR3 loop reads CASSLGNGGPKETQYF. CDR3 sequence (DNA): TGTGCCAGCAGCTTAGGAAATGGAGGACCCAAAGAGACCCAGTACTTC.